This T cell receptor (beta chain) was identified in a study of blood T cells in healthy people across ages. CDR3 length equals 14 residues. Per germline, CDR1 KGHSH and CDR2 LQKENI. Trimming shortened V by 1 base and J by 4 bases, and 10 bases separated the two germline ends. For the second PCR, which ran for about 7 to 11 cycles, a sample-barcoded 5' primer and a J-beta primer mix were used. Each cDNA molecule, via a template-switch adaptor with 12 random nucleotides, was tagged. TCRdb reprocessed the 5' RACE reads via MiXCR and lists one record per CDR3 protein. Here the sample spans about 1 million distinct CDR3 sequences, about 25% being singletons. This sample also appeared in a second study, on T cells of mothers and their children. This second study notes: Donation came from a few healthy Caucasian mothers together with their six children. The authors added sample barcodes and 2-4 random nucleotides using the M1S primer of the second PCR. Overlap in related mother-child pairs always slightly exceeded unrelated pairs, never significantly.

This sequence was found in a girl aged 2 to 10 in good health. The V gene is TRBV18, the J gene TRBJ1-2; D remains ambiguous. Sequences were obtained from blood. CDR3 coding DNA: TGTGCCAGCTCACCACAGGTACCAACCTATGGCTACACCTTC. Translation gives CASSPQVPTYGYTF.